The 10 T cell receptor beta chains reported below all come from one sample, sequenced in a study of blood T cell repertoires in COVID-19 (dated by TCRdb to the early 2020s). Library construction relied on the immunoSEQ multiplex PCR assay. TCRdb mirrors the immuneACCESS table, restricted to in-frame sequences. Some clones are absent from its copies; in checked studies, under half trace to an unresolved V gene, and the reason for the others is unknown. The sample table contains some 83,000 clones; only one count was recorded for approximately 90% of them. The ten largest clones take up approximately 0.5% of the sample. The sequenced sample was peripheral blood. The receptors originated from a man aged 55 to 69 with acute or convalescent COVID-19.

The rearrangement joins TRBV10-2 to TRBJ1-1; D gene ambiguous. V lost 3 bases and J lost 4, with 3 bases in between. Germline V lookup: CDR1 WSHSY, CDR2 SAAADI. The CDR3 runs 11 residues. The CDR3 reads CASSDLTEAFF. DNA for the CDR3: TGCGCCAGCAGTGATCTCACTGAAGCTTTCTTT.

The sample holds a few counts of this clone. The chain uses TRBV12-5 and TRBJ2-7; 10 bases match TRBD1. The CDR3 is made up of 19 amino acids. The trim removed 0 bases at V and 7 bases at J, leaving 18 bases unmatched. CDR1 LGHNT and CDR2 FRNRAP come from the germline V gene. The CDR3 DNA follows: TGTGCTAGTGGTTTGGTACTGGGCTCGGACAGACAGGGGGCACGGGAGCAGTACTTC. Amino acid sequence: CASGLVLGSDRQGAREQYF.

The CDR3 reads CASSFGGSYEQYF. DNA of the CDR3: TGTGCCAGCAGTTTTGGCGGGAGCTACGAGCAGTACTTC. The chain couples TRBV12-3 or TRBV12-4 to TRBJ2-7; TRBD2 matches at 7 bases. This CDR3 spans 13 amino acids. V was pared by 3 bases and J by 3 bases, with 2 bases of the junction left unmatched.

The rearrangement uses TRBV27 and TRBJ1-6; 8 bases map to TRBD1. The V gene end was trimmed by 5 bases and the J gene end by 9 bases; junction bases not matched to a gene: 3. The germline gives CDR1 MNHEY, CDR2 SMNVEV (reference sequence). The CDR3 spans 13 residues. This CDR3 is CASSDRGGSPLHF. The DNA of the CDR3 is TGTGCCAGCAGTGACAGGGGCGGTTCACCCCTCCACTTT.

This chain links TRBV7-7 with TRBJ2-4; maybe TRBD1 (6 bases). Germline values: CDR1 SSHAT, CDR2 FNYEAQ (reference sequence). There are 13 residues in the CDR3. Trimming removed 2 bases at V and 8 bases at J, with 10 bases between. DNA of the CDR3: TGTGCCAGCAGCTTATTTCAGGGGTACATTCAGTACTTC. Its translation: CASSLFQGYIQYF.

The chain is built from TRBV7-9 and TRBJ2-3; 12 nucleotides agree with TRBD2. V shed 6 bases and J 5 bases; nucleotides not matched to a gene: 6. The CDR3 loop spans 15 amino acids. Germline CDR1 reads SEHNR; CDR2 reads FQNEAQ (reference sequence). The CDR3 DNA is TGTGCCAGCAGATTGACTAGCGGGAGTCAAGATACGCAGTATTTT. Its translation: CASRLTSGSQDTQYF.

CDR3 amino acids: CASSSDRGFTDTQYF. For the CDR3, the DNA is TGTGCCAGCAGCTCGGACAGGGGATTCACAGATACGCAGTATTTT. The chain combines TRBV7-3 with TRBJ2-3, with TRBD1 matching 9 bases. The V gene's germline CDR1 is SGHTA and CDR2 FQGTGA. V lost 4 bases and J lost 2; bases outside the gene matches: 4. This CDR3 contains 15 residues. The whole variable domain, filled in from reference TRBV7-3 and TRBJ2-3, reads GAGVSQTPSNKVTEKGKYVELRCDPISGHTALYWYRQSLGQGPEFLIYFQGTGAADDSGLPNDRFFAVRPEGSVSTLKIQRTERGDSAVYLCASSSDRGFTDTQYFGPGTRLTVL.

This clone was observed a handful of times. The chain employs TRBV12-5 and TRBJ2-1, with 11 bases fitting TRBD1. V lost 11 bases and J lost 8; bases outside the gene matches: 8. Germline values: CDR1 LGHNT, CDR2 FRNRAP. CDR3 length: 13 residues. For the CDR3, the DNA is TGTGCTGCAAGCGGGACAGGGGGTTATGAGCAGTTCTTC. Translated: CAASGTGGYEQFF.

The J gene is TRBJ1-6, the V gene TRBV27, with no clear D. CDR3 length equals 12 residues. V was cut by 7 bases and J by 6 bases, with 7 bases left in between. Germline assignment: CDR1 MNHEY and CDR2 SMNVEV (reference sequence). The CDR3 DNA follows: TGTGCCAGCAAGAGTATTAATTCACCCCTCCACTTT. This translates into CASKSINSPLHF.

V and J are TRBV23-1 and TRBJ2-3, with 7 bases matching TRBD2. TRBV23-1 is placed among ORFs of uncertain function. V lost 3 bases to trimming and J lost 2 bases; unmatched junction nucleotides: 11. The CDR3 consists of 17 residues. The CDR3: CASSHGGSAPPTDTQYF. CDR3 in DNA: TGCGCCAGCAGTCACGGCGGGAGTGCCCCCCCCACAGATACGCAGTATTTT.